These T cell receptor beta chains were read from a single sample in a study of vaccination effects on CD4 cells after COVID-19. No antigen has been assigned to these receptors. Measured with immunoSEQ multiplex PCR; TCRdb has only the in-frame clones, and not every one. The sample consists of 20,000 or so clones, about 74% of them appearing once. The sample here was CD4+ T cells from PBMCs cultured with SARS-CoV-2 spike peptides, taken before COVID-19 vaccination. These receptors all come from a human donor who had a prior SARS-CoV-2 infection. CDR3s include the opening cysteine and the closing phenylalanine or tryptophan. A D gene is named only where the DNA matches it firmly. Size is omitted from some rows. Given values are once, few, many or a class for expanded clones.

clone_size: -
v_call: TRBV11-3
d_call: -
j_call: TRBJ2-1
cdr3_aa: CASSFVAYLNEQFF
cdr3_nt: TGTGCCAGCAGCTTTGTAGCGTACTTAAATGAGCAGTTCTTC

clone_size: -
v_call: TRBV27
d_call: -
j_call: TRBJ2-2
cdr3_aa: CASSGQGLDTGELFF
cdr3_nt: TGTGCCAGCAGTGGGCAGGGCCTTGACACCGGGGAGCTGTTTTTT

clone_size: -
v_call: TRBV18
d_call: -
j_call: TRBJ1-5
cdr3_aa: CASSPFNVKVGQPQHF
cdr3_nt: TGTGCCAGCTCACCGTTCAACGTGAAGGTCGGCCAGCCCCAGCATTTT

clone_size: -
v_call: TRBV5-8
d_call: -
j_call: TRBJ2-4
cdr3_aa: CASSLVLAANIQYF
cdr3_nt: TGTGCCAGCAGCTTGGTTTTGGCGGCAAACATTCAGTACTTC

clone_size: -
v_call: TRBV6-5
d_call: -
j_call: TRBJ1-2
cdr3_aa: CASSRGSRGYTF
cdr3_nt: TGTGCCAGCAGCCGGGGATCACGGGGCTACACCTTC

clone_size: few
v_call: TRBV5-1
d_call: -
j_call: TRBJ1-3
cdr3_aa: CASSLAPAGSSGNTIYF
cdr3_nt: TGCGCCAGCAGCTTGGCCCCGGCAGGCAGCTCTGGAAACACCATATATTTT

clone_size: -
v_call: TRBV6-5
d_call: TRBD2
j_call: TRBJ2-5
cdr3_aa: CASSYSMREAQETQYF
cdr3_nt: TGTGCCAGCAGTTACTCGATGCGGGAGGCCCAAGAGACCCAGTACTTC

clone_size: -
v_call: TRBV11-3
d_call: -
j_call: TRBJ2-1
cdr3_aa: CASSWGSDEQFF
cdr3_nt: TGTGCCAGCAGCTGGGGCTCAGATGAGCAGTTCTTC

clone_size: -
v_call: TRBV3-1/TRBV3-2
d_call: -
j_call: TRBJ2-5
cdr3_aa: CASSRRTPQETQYF
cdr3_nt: TGTGCCAGCAGCCGAAGGACTCCTCAAGAGACCCAGTACTTC

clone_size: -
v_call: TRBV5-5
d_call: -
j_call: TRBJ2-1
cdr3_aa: CASSLAGVGAGQREFF
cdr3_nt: TGTGCCAGCAGCTTGGCCGGGGTTGGGGCGGGGCAAAGGGAGTTCTTC

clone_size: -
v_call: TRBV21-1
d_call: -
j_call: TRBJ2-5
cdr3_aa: CASSPLIVGTDQETQYF
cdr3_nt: TGTGCCAGCAGCCCCCTAATCGTTGGAACGGACCAAGAGACCCAGTACTTC

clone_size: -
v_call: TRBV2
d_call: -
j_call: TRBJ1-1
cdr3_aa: CASSEQGRGTEAFF
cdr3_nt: TGTGCCAGCAGTGAACAGGGGAGGGGAACTGAAGCTTTCTTT

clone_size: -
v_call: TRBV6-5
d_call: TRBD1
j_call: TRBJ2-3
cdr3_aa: CASRTQGAHTDTQYF
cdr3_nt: TGTGCCAGCAGGACACAGGGGGCCCACACAGATACGCAGTATTTT

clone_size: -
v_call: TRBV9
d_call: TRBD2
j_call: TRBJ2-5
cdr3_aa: CASSVSGAETQYF
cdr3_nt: TGTGCCAGCAGCGTAAGCGGGGCAGAGACCCAGTACTTC

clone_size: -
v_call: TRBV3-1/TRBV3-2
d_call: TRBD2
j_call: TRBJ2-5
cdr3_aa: CASSPRGAGGETQYF
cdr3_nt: TGTGCCAGCAGCCCCCGCGGAGCGGGGGGAGAGACCCAGTACTTC

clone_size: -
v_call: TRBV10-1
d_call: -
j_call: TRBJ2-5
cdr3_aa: CASSFQGLAWIETQYF
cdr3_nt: TGCGCCAGCAGTTTCCAGGGATTGGCGTGGATTGAGACCCAGTACTTC

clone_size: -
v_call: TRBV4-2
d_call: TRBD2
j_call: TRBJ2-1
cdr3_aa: CASTTRTRAHEQFF
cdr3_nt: TGTGCCAGCACCACCCGGACTAGGGCTCATGAGCAGTTCTTC

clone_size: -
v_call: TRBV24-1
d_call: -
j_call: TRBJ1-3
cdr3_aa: CATRGAGLCKGGGNTIYF
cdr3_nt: TGTGCCACCAGGGGTGCGGGGCTCTGTAAGGGAGGTGGAAACACCATATATTTT

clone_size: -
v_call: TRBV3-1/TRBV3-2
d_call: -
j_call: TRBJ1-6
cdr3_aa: CASSHSGSGSPLHF
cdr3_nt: TGTGCCAGCAGCCATTCGGGCTCTGGTTCACCCCTCCACTTT

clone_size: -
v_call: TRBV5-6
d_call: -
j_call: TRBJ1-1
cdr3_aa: CASSFLGGTEAFF
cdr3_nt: TGTGCCAGCAGCTTCCTGGGCGGGACTGAAGCTTTCTTT

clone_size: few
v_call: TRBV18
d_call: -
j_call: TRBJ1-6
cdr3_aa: CASSPGSNSPLHF
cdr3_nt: TGTGCCAGCTCACCGGGGAGCAATTCACCCCTCCACTTT

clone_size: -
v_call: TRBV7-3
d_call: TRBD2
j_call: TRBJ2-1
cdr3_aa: CASSLGGGSGMGGEQFF
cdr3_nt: TGTGCCAGCAGCTTAGGGGGGGGTAGCGGGATGGGCGGTGAGCAGTTCTTC

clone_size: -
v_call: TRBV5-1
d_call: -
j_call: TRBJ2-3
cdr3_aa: CASSLGYGGEADTQYF
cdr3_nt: TGCGCCAGCAGCTTGGGGTACGGCGGGGAGGCAGATACGCAGTATTTT

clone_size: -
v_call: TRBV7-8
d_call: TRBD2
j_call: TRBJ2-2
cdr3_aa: CASRPRGLAGDITGELFF
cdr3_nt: TGTGCCAGCAGGCCCAGAGGACTAGCGGGAGATATCACCGGGGAGCTGTTTTTT

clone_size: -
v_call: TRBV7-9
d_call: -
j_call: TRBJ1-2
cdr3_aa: CASSDVVPLLGYTF
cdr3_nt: TGTGCCAGCAGCGATGTGGTCCCTCTTTTGGGGTACACCTTC

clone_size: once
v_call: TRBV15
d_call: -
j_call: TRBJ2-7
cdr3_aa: CATSRDPTSRWVVYEQYF
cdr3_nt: TGTGCCACCAGCAGAGATCCGACTAGTCGCTGGGTAGTCTACGAGCAGTACTTC

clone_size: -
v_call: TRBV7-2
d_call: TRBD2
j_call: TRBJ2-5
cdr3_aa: CASSLAAGDGETQYF
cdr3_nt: TGTGCCAGCAGCTTAGCGGCGGGGGACGGAGAGACCCAGTACTTC

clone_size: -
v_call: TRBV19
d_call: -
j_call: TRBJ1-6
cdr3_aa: CASKVYGASDSPLHF
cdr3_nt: TGTGCCAGTAAGGTGTATGGGGCATCGGATTCACCCCTCCACTTT

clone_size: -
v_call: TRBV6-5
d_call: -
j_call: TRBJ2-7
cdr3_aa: CASSYWIGTGLYEQYF
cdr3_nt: TGTGCCAGCAGTTATTGGATCGGGACGGGTCTCTACGAGCAGTACTTC

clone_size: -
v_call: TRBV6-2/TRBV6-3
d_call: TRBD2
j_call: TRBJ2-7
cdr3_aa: CASSYPTEGLAVYEQYF
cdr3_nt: TGTGCCAGCAGTTACCCTACCGAGGGACTAGCGGTCTACGAGCAGTACTTC

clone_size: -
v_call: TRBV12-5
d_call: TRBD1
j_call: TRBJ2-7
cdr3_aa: CASGSGDRGRFDEQYF
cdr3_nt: TGTGCTAGTGGTTCGGGAGACAGGGGGCGCTTTGACGAGCAGTACTTC

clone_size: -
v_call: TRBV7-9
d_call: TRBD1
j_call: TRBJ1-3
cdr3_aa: CASSSLDRASGNTIYF
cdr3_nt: TGTGCCAGCAGCTCCCTGGACAGGGCCTCTGGAAACACCATATATTTT

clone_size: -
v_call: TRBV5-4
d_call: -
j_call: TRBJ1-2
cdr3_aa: CASSSPYREPDGYTF
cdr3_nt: TGTGCCAGCAGTTCCCCCTATCGGGAACCCGATGGCTACACCTTC

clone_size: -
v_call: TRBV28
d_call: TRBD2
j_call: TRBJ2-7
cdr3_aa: CASSLTSGRAGEQYF
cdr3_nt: TGTGCCAGCAGTTTGACTAGCGGGAGGGCCGGCGAGCAGTACTTC

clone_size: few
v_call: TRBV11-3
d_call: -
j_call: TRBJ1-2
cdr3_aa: CASSLSGYGYTF
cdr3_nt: TGTGCCAGCAGCTTATCAGGATATGGCTACACCTTC

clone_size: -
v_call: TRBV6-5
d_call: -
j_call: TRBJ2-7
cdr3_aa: CASTPMRARYEQYF
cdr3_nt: TGTGCCAGCACGCCGATGAGGGCCCGCTACGAGCAGTACTTC

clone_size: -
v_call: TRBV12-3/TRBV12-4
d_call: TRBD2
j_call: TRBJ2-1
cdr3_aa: CASSHLAGDEQFF
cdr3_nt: TGTGCCAGCAGCCACTTAGCGGGAGACGAGCAGTTCTTC

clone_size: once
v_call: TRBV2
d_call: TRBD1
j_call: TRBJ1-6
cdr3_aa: CASSGGQGLSPLHF
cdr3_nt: TGTGCCAGCAGTGGGGGACAGGGGCTCTCACCCCTCCACTTT

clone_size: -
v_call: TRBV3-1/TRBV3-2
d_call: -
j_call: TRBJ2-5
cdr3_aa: CASSSSALWTQYF
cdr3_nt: TGTGCCAGCAGCTCTAGCGCTCTTTGGACCCAGTACTTC

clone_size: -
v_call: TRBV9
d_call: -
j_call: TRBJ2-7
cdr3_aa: CASSPDGRTREQYF
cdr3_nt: TGTGCCAGCAGTCCCGATGGGAGGACCCGCGAGCAGTACTTC

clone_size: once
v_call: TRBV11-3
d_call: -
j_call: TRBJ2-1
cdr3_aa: CASSPTVKDEQFF
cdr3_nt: TGTGCCAGCAGCCCGACCGTTAAGGATGAGCAGTTCTTC

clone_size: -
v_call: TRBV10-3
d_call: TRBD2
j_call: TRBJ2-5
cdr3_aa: CAISSGDQETQYF
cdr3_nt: TGTGCCATCAGTAGCGGGGACCAAGAGACCCAGTACTTC

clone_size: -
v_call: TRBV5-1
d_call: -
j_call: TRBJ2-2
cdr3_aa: CASNALNTGELFF
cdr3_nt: TGCGCCAGCAACGCGTTGAACACCGGGGAGCTGTTTTTT

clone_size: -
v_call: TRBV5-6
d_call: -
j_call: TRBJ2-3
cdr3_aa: CASSVSPTDTQYF
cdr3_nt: TGTGCCAGCAGTGTATCCCCCACAGATACGCAGTATTTT

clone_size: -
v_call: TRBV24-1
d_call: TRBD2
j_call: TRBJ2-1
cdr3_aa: CATSDDGSGGLGQFF
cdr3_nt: TGTGCCACCAGTGATGATGGTAGCGGGGGGTTGGGGCAGTTCTTC

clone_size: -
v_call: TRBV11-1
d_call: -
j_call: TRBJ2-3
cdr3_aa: CASSFGGPFTDTQYF
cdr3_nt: TGTGCCAGCAGCTTCGGGGGGCCTTTCACAGATACGCAGTATTTT